Included here is one TCR beta chain sequence, with context. The sample originates from a study of blood T cell repertoires in COVID-19. Only in-frame clones appear in the TCRdb table, and some are missing; sequencing was by immunoSEQ multiplex PCR. The sample yields a few hundred thousand clones, around 84% seen once. Germline CDR1 SGHVS, CDR2 FQNEAQ. This CDR3 has 13 amino acids. Trimming took 8 bases from V and 2 from J, leaving 13 bases between them. This clonotype was obtained from a young woman with acute or convalescent COVID-19. The sequenced sample consisted of peripheral blood. V and J are TRBV7-8 and TRBJ2-7; weak D call: TRBD2 (6 bases). CDR3 sequence (DNA): TGTGCCAGCGTTAGCGGAGGACCCTACGAGCAGTACTTC. Residues: CASVSGGPYEQYF.